The T cell receptor beta chain described here comes from a study of T cell repertoires in cytomegalovirus infection. Study as a whole: Matching HLA type, along with CMV infection, was indicated by public TCR beta signatures.

Concerning this clonotype: Its specificity is unknown.

V dropped 3 bases and J dropped 7; count of bases not matched to a gene: 3. The CDR3 length is 13 residues. CDR1 and CDR2 from the germline V gene are SGHAT and FQNNGV. TCRdb re-called the reads through MiXCR, storing one row per CDR3 protein. This sample carries approximately 730,000 distinct CDR3 sequences, about 33% of them seen once, and the ten largest clones take 15% to 20%. The chain couples TRBV11-2 to TRBJ2-1, with 7 bases fitting TRBD1. This receptor was identified in a human donor in good health (CMV status not recorded). Some clones in this sample may be carry-over from other donors' samples. Sequences were derived from cultured PBMCs, sampled from culture after CMV antigen stimulation. CDR3: CASSFQGVNEQFF. DNA of the CDR3: TGTGCCAGCAGCTTTCAGGGGGTGAATGAGCAGTTCTTC.